The 28 T cell receptor beta chains presented below share a single source sample, sequenced in a study of T cell responses to AZD1222 COVID-19 vaccine. Data came from immunoSEQ multiplex PCR; TCRdb stores just in-frame clones and leaves some out. The table has 65,000 to 75,000 clones, around three quarters seen once. The sequencing here drew on peripheral blood, taken 28 days after the second AZD1222 dose. The receptor source for this set is an adult who received the AZD1222 COVID-19 vaccine.

The chain carries TRBV3-1 (or the pseudogene TRBV3-2) and TRBJ1-2; TRBD1 matches 7 bases. The germline V gene encodes CDR1 LGHDT and CDR2 YNNKEL (reference sequence). Unmatched junction bases numbered 17, after V lost 5 bases and J lost 5 bases. The CDR3 loop spans 17 amino acids. CDR3 amino acids: CASSDPIPEGAWYGYTF. The CDR3 region has the DNA TGTGCCAGCAGCGACCCAATTCCTGAGGGGGCATGGTATGGCTACACCTTC.

The chain is built from TRBV3-1 (or the pseudogene TRBV3-2) and TRBJ1-1; D gene unclear. Germline V gives CDR1 LGHDT, CDR2 YNNKEL (reference sequence). Trimming removed 0 bases at V and 1 base at J, with 9 bases between. The length of the CDR3 is 15 residues. The CDR3 protein is CASSQDLLGNTEAFF. DNA for the CDR3: TGTGCCAGCAGCCAAGATCTATTGGGGAACACTGAAGCTTTCTTT.

This sequence joins TRBV19 and TRBJ1-1; maybe TRBD1 (6 bases). V dropped 6 bases and J dropped 5 bases, with 19 bases sitting between them. The germline CDR1 and CDR2 sequences are LNHDA and SQIVND (reference sequence). This CDR3 contains 15 residues. In DNA, the CDR3 is TGTGCCAGTAGGACCCGGACAGCACGCGGGACTGAAGCTTTCTTT. Translation: CASRTRTARGTEAFF. Full variable domain (remainder filled in from reference TRBV19 and TRBJ1-1): DGGITQSPKYLFRKEGQNVTLSCEQNLNHDAMYWYRQDPGQGLRLIYYSQIVNDFQKGDIAEGYSVSREKKESFPLTVTSAQKNPTAFYLCASRTRTARGTEAFFGQGTRLTVV.

This clone appeared a few times. V gene TRBV6-5 combines with J gene TRBJ2-1; D remains unclear. The CDR3 runs 14 residues. CDR1 is MNHEY, CDR2 SVGAGI, per germline. V was pared by 7 bases and J by 5 bases, with 15 bases between. The CDR3 DNA follows: TGTGCCAGCATGAGTCTGTGGCGGAACAATGAGCAGTTCTTC. Protein product: CASMSLWRNNEQFF.

The J gene is TRBJ1-2, the V gene TRBV5-6; D is unclear. CDR1 is SGHDT, CDR2 YYEEEE, per germline. The CDR3 sequence is 13 residues long. V was clipped by 1 base and J by 5 bases, with 9 bases between them. Here the CDR3 DNA reads TGTGCCAGCAGCTTGTTGTCATTTTATGGCTACACCTTC. Translating gives CASSLLSFYGYTF.

This clone is a singleton in its sample. The genes are TRBV28 and TRBJ1-3, with TRBD1 identical over 9 bases. J gave up 4 bases and V 4 bases, and 8 bases lay outside the gene matches. The CDR3 runs to 16 residues. Germline-derived CDR1 and CDR2 are MDHEN and SYDVKM. The CDR3 nucleotides read TGTGCCAGCAGTTATACACAGGGGGCAGGGGGAAACACCATATATTTT. This translates into CASSYTQGAGGNTIYF. The full variable domain, its missing parts supplied by reference TRBV28 and TRBJ1-3, is DVKVTQSSRYLVKRTGEKVFLECVQDMDHENMFWYRQDPGLGLRLIYFSYDVKMKEKGDIPEGYSVSREKKERFSLILESASTNQTSMYLCASSYTQGAGGNTIYFGEGSWLTVV.

V and J are TRBV6-5 and TRBJ2-2; D not resolved. Germline V lookup: CDR1 MNHEY, CDR2 SVGAGI. CDR3 length: 16 amino acids. V was clipped by 0 bases and J by 8 bases, with 16 bases between them. The CDR3: CASSYSPPSLSGELFF. The CDR3 bases are TGTGCCAGCAGTTACTCCCCTCCTTCTCTGTCAGGGGAGCTGTTTTTT.

This rearrangement joins TRBV7-2 to TRBJ1-5, with D maybe TRBD1 (6 bases). Germline CDR1 and CDR2: SGHTA and FQGNSA. V was pared by 5 bases and J by 6 bases, with 17 bases between. The CDR3 loop spans 15 amino acids. The CDR3 loop is CASSQAATGSQPQHF. The CDR3 DNA reads as TGTGCCAGCAGCCAGGCCGCAACAGGGTCTCAGCCCCAGCATTTT.

The chain combines TRBV19 with TRBJ2-5; TRBD1 agrees at 7 bases. V shed 10 bases, J shed 0 bases, and the junction held 5 bases outside the gene matches. This CDR3 is built from 13 residues. Germline loops: CDR1 LNHDA, CDR2 SQIVND (reference sequence). Here the CDR3 reads CATSGQHQETQYF. For the CDR3, the DNA is TGTGCCACCTCGGGACAGCACCAAGAGACCCAGTACTTC.

The V gene is TRBV28, the J gene TRBJ2-5; 13 nucleotides match TRBD2. In germline, CDR1 is MDHEN, CDR2 SYDVKM. This CDR3 has 17 residues. V lost 5 bases and J lost 3; bases outside the gene matches: 9. The CDR3 DNA follows: TGTGCCAGCAGTCCTCCCGCCGGGACTAGCGGGGAAGAGACCCAGTACTTC. Translated: CASSPPAGTSGEETQYF.

The chain combines TRBV9 with TRBJ2-4, with TRBD1 matching over 7 bases. Germline lookup yields CDR1 SGDLS and CDR2 YYNGEE. The CDR3 loop spans 17 amino acids. Trimming took 0 bases from V and 0 from J; bases not matched to a gene: 6. The CDR3 DNA follows: TGTGCCAGCAGCGTAGGGACAGGTTCCCTAGCCAAAAACATTCAGTACTTC. It encodes CASSVGTGSLAKNIQYF.

The V call is TRBV5-1, the J call TRBJ2-1, with 8 bases identical to TRBD2. The CDR3 loop spans 15 amino acids. CDR1 is SGHRS, CDR2 YFSETQ, per germline. With V trimmed by 4 bases and J by 8 bases, 11 bases remained unmatched. CDR3 residues: CASSPALGREDEQFF. CDR3 nucleotides: TGCGCCAGCAGCCCGGCCCTGGGGCGGGAGGATGAGCAGTTCTTC.

The table lists this clone with a count of one. This chain joins TRBV11-2 and TRBJ2-5; D tentatively reads TRBD1 or TRBD2 (5 bases each). The V gene lost 3 bases and the J gene lost 7 bases, with 21 bases spanning the gap. CDR1 and CDR2 from the germline V gene are SGHAT and FQNNGV. The CDR3 is made up of 16 amino acids. CDR3 protein: CASSLSTGTTGRTQYF. The CDR3 nucleotides read TGTGCCAGCAGCTTGTCGACGGGGACCACCGGTCGGACCCAGTACTTC. Full variable domain (remainder filled in from reference TRBV11-2 and TRBJ2-5): EAGVAQSPRYKIIEKRQSVAFWCNPISGHATLYWYQQILGQGPKLLIQFQNNGVVDDSQLPKDRFSAERLKGVDSTLKIQPAKLEDSAVYLCASSLSTGTTGRTQYFGPGTRLLVL.

The chain has TRBV7-3 and TRBJ2-2; the D is unclear. CDR3 size: 13 residues. V was shortened by 7 bases and J by 0 bases, with 6 bases between the two germline ends. Germline values: CDR1 SGHTA, CDR2 FQGTGA. The CDR3 DNA follows: TGTGCCAGCACCAACCCGAACACCGGGGAGCTGTTTTTT. Translating it yields CASTNPNTGELFF.

This clone has just a few counts. The CDR3 bases are TGTGCCAGCAGCTTCCGGACTAGCGTTGAAAACATTCAGTACTTC. The encoded protein is CASSFRTSVENIQYF. The V call is TRBV7-2, the J call TRBJ2-4, with 9 bases identical to TRBD2. CDR3 length equals 15 residues. Germline lookup yields CDR1 SGHTA and CDR2 FQGNSA. The V and J ends lost 3 bases and 5 bases, in that order; junction bases with no gene match: 5.

This chain joins TRBV7-9 and TRBJ1-2, with D tentatively TRBD1 (5 bases). The germline V gene encodes CDR1 SEHNR and CDR2 FQNEAQ (reference sequence). Trimming took 5 bases from V and 6 from J, leaving 19 bases between them. The CDR3 is made up of 15 amino acids. Written as DNA, the CDR3 is TGTGCCAGCAGCCGAAATCTACCAGGGCGAGATGGCTACACCTTC. Amino acid sequence: CASSRNLPGRDGYTF. Variable domain in full (rest from reference TRBV7-9 and TRBJ1-2): DTGVSQNPRHKITKRGQNVTFRCDPISEHNRLYWYRQTLGQGPEFLTYFQNEAQLEKSRLLSDRFSAERPKGSFSTLEIQRTEQGDSAMYLCASSRNLPGRDGYTFGSGTRLTVV.

This clone has just a few counts. This chain connects TRBV11-2 to TRBJ2-7; no reliable D call. The CDR3 is made up of 12 amino acids. Trimming took 1 base from V and 6 from J, leaving 7 bases between them. CDR1 is SGHAT, CDR2 FQNNGV, per germline. In nucleotides, the CDR3 is TGTGCCAGCAGCTTAGGGGCCGGCGAGCAGTACTTC. Translation: CASSLGAGEQYF.

The chain recombines TRBV28 with TRBJ2-7; TRBD1 matches at 10 bases. Per the germline V gene, CDR1 is MDHEN and CDR2 is SYDVKM. Trimming cost V 5 bases and J 3 bases; bases outside gene matches: 10. The CDR3 contains 16 residues. In DNA form, the CDR3 reads TGTGCCAGCAGTCCCGGGTTAGGGACAGGGGTCTACGAGCAGTACTTC. It encodes CASSPGLGTGVYEQYF.

The rearrangement uses TRBV28 and TRBJ1-5; 7 bases fit TRBD1. Germline V gene lookup returns CDR1 MDHEN and CDR2 SYDVKM. V gave up 3 bases and J gave up 7 bases; unmatched junction bases: 6. The CDR3 length is 14 residues. In DNA, the CDR3 is TGTGCCAGCAGTTTTGCGACAGGGAAACAGCCCCAGCATTTT. As protein: CASSFATGKQPQHF.

In regard to this clone: Its ends do not fully match the called genes, so a read error is possible. The rearrangement joins TRBV2 to TRBJ2-2; 9 bases match TRBD2. The CDR3 has 18 residues. CDR1 and CDR2 from the germline V gene are SNHLY and FYNNEI. CDR3 in DNA: TGTGCCAGCAGCGAAGACAGCGTAGCGGGGGACAACACCGGGGAGCTGTTTTTT. Translated, it gives CASSEDSVAGDNTGELFF. Full variable domain (missing parts from reference TRBV2 and TRBJ2-2): EPEVTQTPSHQVTQMGQEVILRCVPISNHLYFYWYRQILGQKVEFLVSFYNNEISEKSEIFDDQFSVERPDGSNFTLKIRSTKLEDSAMYFCASSEDSVAGDNTGELFFGEGSRLTVL.

V and J are TRBV6-2 or TRBV6-3 and TRBJ1-4, with unresolved D. The ends were cut back, 2 bases at V and 3 bases at J, with 13 bases in the middle. Germline V gives CDR1 MNHEY, CDR2 SVGEGT. The CDR3 has 16 residues. DNA for the CDR3: TGTGCCAGCAGTTACGATCACCGGGAGGCTAATGAAAAACTGTTTTTT. Translation gives CASSYDHREANEKLFF.

This clone appeared once. This chain connects TRBV15 to TRBJ2-1, with no clear D. The germline CDR1 and CDR2 sequences are LNHNV and YYDKDF (reference sequence). The CDR3 consists of 14 residues. Trimming cost V 5 bases and J 7 bases, with 15 bases left between them. DNA of the CDR3: TGTGCCACCAGCGCGCACACGGTCTCAAATGAGCAGTTCTTC. Translated: CATSAHTVSNEQFF.

V is TRBV19 and J is TRBJ2-5, with D unresolved. CDR3 length: 11 residues. Deletions cut 4 bases from V and 11 bases from J, with 11 bases between. CDR1 is LNHDA and CDR2 is SQIVND in the germline V gene (reference sequence). For the CDR3, the DNA is TGTGCCAGTAGTAGCCGTTTTGTTCAGTACTTC. Amino acid sequence: CASSSRFVQYF.

In DNA form, the CDR3 reads TGTGCCAGCAGTCCCCCGATCCCTTACGAGCAGTACTTC. This encodes CASSPPIPYEQYF. The chain couples TRBV2 to TRBJ2-7, with D unclear. V lost 5 bases to trimming and J lost 4 bases, with 12 bases between them. The CDR3 spans 13 residues. Looked up from germline, CDR1 is SNHLY and CDR2 is FYNNEI. Based on the CDR3 plus reference TRBV2 and TRBJ2-7, the full variable domain is EPEVTQTPSHQVTQMGQEVILRCVPISNHLYFYWYRQILGQKVEFLVSFYNNEISEKSEIFDDQFSVERPDGSNFTLKIRSTKLEDSAMYFCASSPPIPYEQYFGPGTRLTVT.

V and J are TRBV19 and TRBJ2-4, with 8 bases matching TRBD2. The V segment lost 5 bases and the J segment 1 base; nucleotides outside the gene matches: 10. Germline loops: CDR1 LNHDA, CDR2 SQIVND (reference sequence). CDR3 size: 17 residues. As DNA, the CDR3 is TGTGCCAGTAGTCCCGGGACTAGACGTGGGGCCAAAAACATTCAGTACTTC. It specifies CASSPGTRRGAKNIQYF.

This sequence joins TRBV3-1 (or the pseudogene TRBV3-2) and TRBJ2-4; 8 bases fit TRBD2. V was pared by 0 bases and J by 1 base, with 23 bases of the junction left unmatched. The CDR3 spans 23 residues. The germline V gene encodes CDR1 LGHDT and CDR2 YNNKEL (reference sequence). This CDR3 is CASSQDLFRGFSGGTSAKNIQYF. In DNA, the CDR3 is TGTGCCAGCAGCCAAGACCTTTTCAGGGGATTTTCGGGAGGGACGTCCGCCAAAAACATTCAGTACTTC.

The rearrangement joins TRBV27 to TRBJ2-7; TRBD2 matches at 9 bases. The CDR3 length is 14 residues. The J segment lost 7 bases and the V segment lost 5 bases, leaving 9 bases of the junction unmatched. Germline CDR1 reads MNHEY; CDR2 reads SMNVEV (reference sequence). The CDR3 protein is CASSPITSGWEQYF. The CDR3 DNA follows: TGTGCCAGCAGTCCCATAACTAGCGGGTGGGAGCAGTACTTC.

The chain is built from TRBV6-5 and TRBJ1-2; D is uncertain. Germline-derived CDR1 and CDR2 are MNHEY and SVGAGI. This CDR3 region has 13 residues. Trimming removed 10 bases at V and 4 bases at J, with 16 bases between. The CDR3 loop is CATFGGNFYGYTF. The CDR3 coding sequence is TGTGCCACCTTTGGAGGAAACTTCTATGGCTACACCTTC.